Listed here are 8 T cell receptor beta chains from one sample, sequenced in a study of Tregs in tolerant kidney transplant recipients. The method was immunoSEQ multiplex PCR; TCRdb's version includes in-frame clones alone and lacks a portion of them. The profile shows 240,000 or so clones, around 82% of them singletons. Material: CD4+ T cells from blood. These TCRs come from a human donor in good health.

The sample holds a few counts of this clone. The chain joins TRBV14 to TRBJ2-3; D is unresolved. The CDR3 is 13 residues long. Trimming removed 0 bases from V and 10 bases from J, with 11 bases in between. Per the germline V gene, CDR1 is SGHDN and CDR2 is FVKESK. CDR3 protein: CASSQDRIGAQYF. The CDR3, as DNA: TGTGCCAGCAGCCAAGATCGGATTGGGGCGCAGTATTTT.

The rearrangement links TRBV11-2 to TRBJ1-3; D possibly corresponds to TRBD1 (5 bases). Germline V gene data show CDR1 as SGHAT and CDR2 as FQNNGV. The V end lost 5 bases, the J end lost 2 bases, and 10 bases lay between the germline ends. The length of the CDR3 is 14 residues. The CDR3 DNA reads TGTGCCAGCAGCCCAGGGTTCACTGGAAACACCATATATTTT. It specifies CASSPGFTGNTIYF.

The genes are TRBV14 and TRBJ2-1, with TRBD2 matching 13 bases. The junction had 15 bases not matched to a gene; V was cut back by 4 bases and J by 3 bases. Germline lookup yields CDR1 SGHDN and CDR2 FVKESK. The length of the CDR3 is 20 residues. DNA of the CDR3: TGTGCCAGCAGCCCGGGACAGGGAAGACTAGCGGGAGGTAACTACAATGAGCAGTTCTTC. Protein: CASSPGQGRLAGGNYNEQFF.

CDR3: CASSTGGPYNSPLHF. In DNA, the CDR3 is TGTGCCAGCTCGACCGGGGGACCTTATAATTCACCCCTCCACTTT. The rearrangement joins TRBV6-1 to TRBJ1-6; the D gene is possibly TRBD1 (5 bases). The CDR3 consists of 15 residues. Trimming removed 8 bases at V and 4 bases at J, with 15 bases between. Germline CDR1 and CDR2: MNHNS and SASEGT.

The chain employs TRBV11-3 and TRBJ2-1; D remains ambiguous. Trimming pared 6 bases from V and 0 bases from J, leaving 12 bases between. This CDR3 contains 15 residues. Looked up from germline, CDR1 is SGHNT and CDR2 is YENEEA. The CDR3 nucleotides are TGTGCCAGCAGTAAGACGGCTAGCTCCTACAATGAGCAGTTCTTC. This encodes CASSKTASSYNEQFF. Variable domain in full (rest from reference TRBV11-3 and TRBJ2-1): EAGVVQSPRYKIIEKKQPVAFWCNPISGHNTLYWYLQNLGQGPELLIRYENEEAVDDSQLPKDRFSAERLKGVDSTLKIQPAELGDSAVYLCASSKTASSYNEQFFGPGTRLTVL.

The V gene is TRBV14, the J gene TRBJ2-2; a weak D match, TRBD1 (6 bases). Trimming left V 4 bases short and J 7 bases short, with 19 bases between. The CDR3 is made up of 16 amino acids. The germline gives CDR1 SGHDN, CDR2 FVKESK. The CDR3 sequence: CASSPQGQIRVGELFF. CDR3 nucleotide sequence: TGTGCCAGCAGCCCCCAGGGGCAAATCAGGGTCGGGGAGCTGTTTTTT.

The V gene is TRBV5-6, the J gene TRBJ2-7; no clear D. The CDR3 has 12 amino acids. Trimming removed 0 bases from V and 7 bases from J, with 8 bases in between. Germline-derived CDR1 and CDR2 are SGHDT and YYEEEE. The CDR3 sequence is CASSLGLAEQYF. The CDR3 DNA follows: TGTGCCAGCAGCTTGGGACTCGCGGAGCAGTACTTC.

The gene calls are TRBV2 and TRBJ2-7; D is undetermined. This CDR3 has 14 residues. Germline loops: CDR1 SNHLY, CDR2 FYNNEI. The V gene lost 6 bases and the J gene lost 2 bases, with 14 bases spanning the gap. DNA of the CDR3: TGTGCCAGCAGGGGTGCCGGCAGACCCTACGAGCAGTACTTC. Its protein is CASRGAGRPYEQYF. Using reference TRBV2 and TRBJ2-7 for the parts outside the CDR3, the full variable domain is EPEVTQTPSHQVTQMGQEVILRCVPISNHLYFYWYRQILGQKVEFLVSFYNNEISEKSEIFDDQFSVERPDGSNFTLKIRSTKLEDSAMYFCASRGAGRPYEQYFGPGTRLTVT.